The sequence of this TCR beta chain was determined in a study of beta chain features in type 1 diabetes. Across the whole study: Across every sample, approximately 110,000,000 sorted cells were examined in total. Findings and caveats of the study: For patients, the naive, central memory and Treg TCRB repertoires appeared more alike than for healthy donors.

V was clipped by 2 bases and J by 3 bases, with 10 bases between them. This CDR3 has 15 residues. Germline V CDR1 and CDR2: MNHEY, SVGAGI. This clone was observed a handful of times. Antigen specificity is unknown. Since all of the isolated RNA was reverse transcribed, expressed TCRB transcripts were what got sequenced. Only in-frame clones appear in the TCRdb table, and some are missing; sequencing was by immunoSEQ multiplex PCR. The data contain over 120,000 clones, 8.5% to 12% of them seen just once; the ten biggest clones take up approximately 1.3%. The chain carries TRBV6-5 and TRBJ2-2; D is possibly TRBD2 (5 bases). The sample comprised naive CD4+ T cells from blood. The TCR was taken from a man between 18 and 35 years old in good health. CDR3 protein: CASSYEGRDTGELFF. DNA of the CDR3: TGTGCCAGCAGTTACGAGGGTCGCGACACCGGGGAGCTGTTTTTT.